This record covers a single T cell receptor (beta chain). The antigen remains unidentified. These data originate in a study of cytomegalovirus exposure and HLA in healthy donors. Study as a whole: An analysis done earlier identified 120 million or so unique TCR beta sequences from about 179 million T cells. General study points: Rare TCR sequences dominated, though some public TCRs recurred in many donors. One variant, a missense change in DCLRE1C, was linked in a later analysis to TCR beta V- and J-gene trimming. Several of the most significant clusters appeared linked to common viral pathogens, based on a later analysis.

PCR amplification relied on 60 Vbeta primers (plus 13 Jbeta primers). Sequenced by immunoSEQ multiplex PCR; TCRdb stores in-frame clones only, minus some. Of 100,000 to 150,000 clones detected, 74% appear once; the ten largest clones hold 7.3%. The germline CDR1 and CDR2 sequences are SGHDN and FVKESK. Between the trimmed V and J ends, which lost 5 bases and 5 bases, there was a span of 11 bases. CDR3 size: 13 residues. The V call is TRBV14, the J call TRBJ2-3, with a possible D match to TRBD2 (5 bases). The sequence was collected from a male donor in good health and CMV-seronegative. Sequencing used PBMCs. The CDR3 protein is CASSSDREDTQYF. CDR3 nucleotides: TGTGCCAGCAGCTCGGACCGGGAAGATACGCAGTATTTT.